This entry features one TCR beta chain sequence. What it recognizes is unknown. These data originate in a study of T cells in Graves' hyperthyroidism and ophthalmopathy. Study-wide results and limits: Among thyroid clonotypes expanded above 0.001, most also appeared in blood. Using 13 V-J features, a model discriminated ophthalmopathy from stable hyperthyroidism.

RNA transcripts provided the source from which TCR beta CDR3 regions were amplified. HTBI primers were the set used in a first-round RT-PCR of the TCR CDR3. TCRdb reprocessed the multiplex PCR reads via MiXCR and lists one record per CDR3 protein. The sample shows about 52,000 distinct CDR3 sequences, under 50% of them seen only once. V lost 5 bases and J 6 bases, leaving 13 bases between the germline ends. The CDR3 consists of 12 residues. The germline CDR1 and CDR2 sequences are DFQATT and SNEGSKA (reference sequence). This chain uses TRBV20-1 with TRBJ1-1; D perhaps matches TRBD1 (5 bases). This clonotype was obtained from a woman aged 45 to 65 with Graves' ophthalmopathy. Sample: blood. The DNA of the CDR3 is TGCAGTGCTGAGAGCGGGGGGTCTGAAGCTTTCTTT. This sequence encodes CSAESGGSEAFF.